What follows are 24 T cell receptor beta chains derived from one specimen sequenced in a study of T cells in Graves' hyperthyroidism and ophthalmopathy (dated by TCRdb to the late 2010s). The method behind the library was multiplex PCR. TCRdb records Illumina HiSeq 2000 as the sequencer. The TCR beta CDR3 regions were amplified from RNA transcripts. The first round of RT-PCR for the TCR CDR3 was performed with the HTBI primer set and the Qiagen OneStep RT-PCR kit. TCRdb trimmed public reads at Q25 via fastp, called clones via MiXCR and kept in-frame beta chains. Merged by CDR3 protein, the rows form single entries marked with the most common genes and DNA. The sample table records roughly 630,000 distinct CDR3 sequences; around 16% of these occur just once. The ten largest clones represent under 8% of the sample. Sequencing input: blood. The receptors here all came from a woman younger than 45 with Graves' hyperthyroidism.

V gene TRBV6-1 combines with J gene TRBJ1-2; D is perhaps TRBD1 (5 bases). The CDR3 consists of 15 residues. V was trimmed by 6 bases and J by 7 bases, leaving 21 bases between them. CDR1 is MNHNS, CDR2 SASEGT, per germline. CDR3 sequence reads: CASRTRVQGLSGYTF. DNA of the CDR3: TGTGCCAGCAGAACTAGGGTTCAGGGCCTCAGTGGCTACACCTTC.

Comment on this clonotype: One base away lies a much larger clone, so this may be a sequencing read error. Here the CDR3 reads CASNRSTGGRSEAFF. CDR3 sequence (DNA): TGTGCCAGCAACCGATCGACAGGGGGCCGCTCTGAAGCTTTCTTT. This chain uses TRBV7-9 with TRBJ1-1; 10 nucleotides agree with TRBD1. Per the germline V gene, CDR1 is SEHNR and CDR2 is FQNEAQ (reference sequence). This CDR3 spans 15 amino acids. The V gene end was trimmed by 7 bases and the J gene end by 6 bases; junction bases not matched to a gene: 11.

The sample holds many counts of this clonotype. The chain joins TRBV18 to TRBJ1-5; perhaps TRBD1 as D (6 bases). Germline CDR1 reads KGHSH; CDR2 reads LQKENI. This CDR3 comprises 18 residues. V shed 2 bases and J shed 0 bases, with 17 bases lying between them. CDR3 bases: TGTGCCAGCTCACCAAGGGGGTCCAGGGACTATAGCAATCAGCCCCAGCATTTT. As protein: CASSPRGSRDYSNQPQHF.

This clonotype was counted ten times or more. This chain connects TRBV20-1 to TRBJ1-6; D call uncertain. V lost 0 bases and J 5 bases, leaving 11 bases between the germline ends. Germline CDR1 and CDR2: DFQATT and SNEGSKA (reference sequence). The CDR3 covers 15 residues. This chain's CDR3 is CSAREGSGNNSPLHF. In nucleotides, the CDR3 is TGCAGTGCTAGAGAGGGGTCCGGGAATAATTCACCCCTCCACTTT.

This clonotype has a count of ten or more. V gene TRBV12-3 or TRBV12-4 combines with J gene TRBJ2-1; D uncertain. The V end was cut by 1 base, the J end by 5 bases, with 18 bases between. The CDR3 extends over 17 amino acids. This chain's CDR3 is CASSLGSINLGNNEQFF. CDR3 sequence (DNA): TGTGCCAGCAGTTTAGGGAGTATTAATCTAGGGAACAATGAGCAGTTCTTC.

This clonotype was counted a few times. The rearrangement links TRBV2 to TRBJ2-1; D may be TRBD1 or TRBD2 (5 bases each). Trimming left V 3 bases short and J 7 bases short, with 16 bases between. This CDR3 is built from 15 residues. CDR1 is SNHLY and CDR2 is FYNNEI in the germline V gene. This CDR3 reads CASSEGEIGLNEQFF. Here the CDR3 DNA reads TGTGCCAGCAGTGAGGGGGAGATCGGGTTGAATGAGCAGTTCTTC.

V gene TRBV2 combines with J gene TRBJ2-5; 10 nucleotides line up with TRBD1. Unmatched junction bases numbered 7, after V lost 7 bases and J lost 5 bases. Germline V gene lookup returns CDR1 SNHLY and CDR2 FYNNEI. The CDR3 length is 14 residues. The CDR3: CASKRDRGGETQYF. CDR3 DNA sequence: TGTGCCAGCAAAAGGGACAGGGGCGGGGAGACCCAGTACTTC.

The table lists this clonotype with a few counts. The rearrangement joins TRBV6-5 to TRBJ1-6; TRBD1 aligns across 11 bases. The CDR3 spans 15 residues. J lost 8 bases, V lost 2 bases, and 2 bases had no gene match. The V gene's germline CDR1 is MNHEY and CDR2 SVGAGI. The CDR3 loop is CASSYLGQGDSPLHF. CDR3 sequence (DNA): TGTGCCAGCAGTTACCTGGGACAGGGGGATTCACCCCTCCACTTT.

There are a few counts of this clonotype. The V gene is TRBV27, the J gene TRBJ2-3, with D hard to call. There are 13 residues in the CDR3. V was clipped by 5 bases and J by 4 bases, with 10 bases between them. Germline V gene sequence: CDR1 MNHEY, CDR2 SMNVEV (reference sequence). The CDR3 DNA is TGTGCCAGCAGTCCCTTAAAAGCAGATACGCAGTATTTT. Translating it yields CASSPLKADTQYF.

This clonotype was found a few times. The CDR3 loop reads CASSLLIPYQETQYF. The CDR3 DNA sequence: TGTGCCAGCAGCTTACTGATTCCCTACCAAGAGACCCAGTACTTC. The rearrangement uses TRBV11-1 and TRBJ2-5; the D is unclear. This CDR3 region has 15 residues. Trimming cost V 2 bases and J 0 bases, with 10 bases left between them. CDR1 SGHAT and CDR2 FQDESV come from the germline V gene (reference sequence).

This clonotype was found a few times. V usage is TRBV10-3 and J usage is TRBJ2-7, with TRBD2 identical over 8 bases. This CDR3 has 13 amino acids. V was clipped by 11 bases and J by 4 bases; unmatched bases: 10. Germline V lookup: CDR1 ENHRY, CDR2 SYGVKD. CDR3 in DNA: TGTGCCGCATCTGGAAGCGGGAGTTACGAGCAGTACTTC. Translated, it gives CAASGSGSYEQYF.

This clonotype was recorded many times. The V call is TRBV9, the J call TRBJ2-1; D call uncertain. Germline CDR1 reads SGDLS; CDR2 reads YYNGEE. V was pared by 3 bases and J by 9 bases, with 16 bases between. The CDR3 spans 14 residues. In nucleotides, the CDR3 is TGTGCCAGCAGCGGGCCCCGGGCTCTGGGTGAGCAGTTCTTC. Protein sequence: CASSGPRALGEQFF. The full variable domain, its missing parts supplied by reference TRBV9 and TRBJ2-1, is DSGVTQTPKHLITATGQRVTLRCSPRSGDLSVYWYQQSLDQGLQFLIQYYNGEERAKGNILERFSAQQFPDLHSELNLSSLELGDSALYFCASSGPRALGEQFFGPGTRLTVL.

J is TRBJ2-1 and V is TRBV3-1; 7 bases line up with TRBD2. The CDR3 consists of 17 residues. V was pared by 1 base and J by 0 bases, with 6 bases of the junction left unmatched. Germline V gene sequence: CDR1 LGHDT, CDR2 YNNKEL (reference sequence). The CDR3 coding sequence is TGTGCCAGCAGCCAAGTCGCTAGCGGAACCTCCTACAATGAGCAGTTCTTC. Its translation is CASSQVASGTSYNEQFF.

This clonotype was found many times. CDR3 bases: TGTGCCAGCAGCCCCCCCGGACTAGCGGGCACCTACGAGCAGTACTTC. Encoded protein: CASSPPGLAGTYEQYF. The chain links TRBV6-2 or TRBV6-3 to TRBJ2-7; 11 bases line up with TRBD2. Germline CDR1 reads MNHEY; CDR2 reads SVGEGT. V shed 6 bases and J 2 bases; nucleotides not matched to a gene: 9. The CDR3 runs to 16 residues.

This clonotype has at least ten counts. The chain uses TRBV28 and TRBJ2-1; D gene ambiguous. This CDR3 comprises 15 residues. Trimming cost V 7 bases and J 0 bases, with 13 bases left between them. Germline-derived CDR1 and CDR2 are MDHEN and SYDVKM. The chain's CDR3 is CASTPTASSYNEQFF. Here the CDR3 DNA reads TGTGCCAGCACCCCGACTGCGAGCTCCTACAATGAGCAGTTCTTC. Based on the CDR3 plus reference TRBV28 and TRBJ2-1, the full variable domain is DVKVTQSSRYLVKRTGEKVFLECVQDMDHENMFWYRQDPGLGLRLIYFSYDVKMKEKGDIPEGYSVSREKKERFSLILESASTNQTSMYLCASTPTASSYNEQFFGPGTRLTVL.

This clonotype was counted at least ten times. The V gene is TRBV3-1, the J gene TRBJ2-7; no clear D. This CDR3 region has 12 residues. Trimming pared 4 bases from V and 2 bases from J, leaving 6 bases between. CDR1 is LGHDT, CDR2 YNNKEL, per germline (reference sequence). CDR3 region: CASSRTPYEQYF. The CDR3 region has the DNA TGTGCCAGCAGCCGAACGCCCTACGAGCAGTACTTC.

The chain joins TRBV9 to TRBJ1-6, with unresolved D. CDR3 size: 15 residues. Trimming removed 4 bases at V and 5 bases at J, with 13 bases between. Germline lookup yields CDR1 SGDLS and CDR2 YYNGEE. The CDR3 DNA reads TGTGCCAGCAGCCATGCGGCGATAAATAATTCACCCCTCCACTTT. Amino acids: CASSHAAINNSPLHF.

The rearrangement uses TRBV4-3 and TRBJ2-7; 9 nucleotides agree with TRBD2. Germline V lookup: CDR1 LGHNA, CDR2 YSLEER. V dropped 4 bases and J dropped 4; count of bases not matched to a gene: 8. The length of the CDR3 is 15 residues. CDR3 DNA: TGCGCCAGCAGCCGGGCTAGCGGGACCATTTACGAGCAGTACTTC. It specifies CASSRASGTIYEQYF.

This clonotype was counted a few times. This sequence joins TRBV7-9 and TRBJ2-7; a weak D match, TRBD1 (5 bases). The CDR3 is 12 amino acids. Germline CDR1 is SEHNR and CDR2 is FQNEAQ (reference sequence). V was pared by 5 bases and J by 7 bases, with 12 bases between. CDR3 nucleotide sequence: TGTGCCAGCAGCCCCTCAGGGAAGGAGCAGTACTTC. Protein product: CASSPSGKEQYF.

In the case of this clonotype: A read error may explain this, as a much larger clone is one base away. The chain recombines TRBV15 with TRBJ2-2; D call uncertain. The V gene's germline CDR1 is LNHNV and CDR2 YYDKDF (reference sequence). V was shortened by 0 bases and J by 4 bases, with 9 bases between the two germline ends. CDR3 length: 15 residues. In DNA form, the CDR3 reads TGTGCCACCAGCAGAGATCGACCTGGCACCGGGGAGCTGTTTTTT. It translates to CATSRDRPGTGELFF.

The sample holds a few counts of this clonotype. V gene TRBV20-1 combines with J gene TRBJ1-6; tentative D call: TRBD1 (5 bases). Germline CDR1 is DFQATT and CDR2 is SNEGSKA (reference sequence). Trimming took 2 bases from V and 7 from J, leaving 12 bases between them. The CDR3 is 14 residues long. The CDR3 loop reads CSARQGEYNSPLHF. Here the CDR3 DNA reads TGCAGTGCTAGACAAGGGGAGTACAATTCACCCCTCCACTTT.

The gene calls are TRBV27 and TRBJ2-7; tentatively, D is TRBD1 (5 bases). The CDR3 has 16 residues. The V gene's germline CDR1 is MNHEY and CDR2 SMNVEV (reference sequence). V was shortened by 1 base and J by 4 bases, with 17 bases between the two germline ends. In nucleotides, the CDR3 is TGTGCCAGCAGTTTATATTCTAAGCCAGGGCAATACGAGCAGTACTTC. As protein: CASSLYSKPGQYEQYF.

The rearrangement uses TRBV6-1 and TRBJ1-2; 9 bases agree with TRBD1. Germline V gives CDR1 MNHNS, CDR2 SASEGT. This CDR3 is 16 amino acids long. The junction had 10 bases not matched to a gene; V was cut back by 7 bases and J by 1 base. CDR3 in amino acids: CASTKITGGNNYGYTF. CDR3 bases: TGTGCCAGCACGAAAATAACAGGGGGCAATAACTATGGCTACACCTTC.

This clonotype was counted at least ten times. The rearrangement joins TRBV12-5 to TRBJ1-5; D is undetermined. The CDR3 covers 11 residues. With 5 bases removed from V and 7 bases from J, the gap between germline ends came to 6 bases. CDR1 is LGHNT and CDR2 is FRNRAP in the germline V gene. In nucleotides, the CDR3 is TGTGCTAGTGGTCTGGACCAGCCCCAGCATTTT. This sequence encodes CASGLDQPQHF.